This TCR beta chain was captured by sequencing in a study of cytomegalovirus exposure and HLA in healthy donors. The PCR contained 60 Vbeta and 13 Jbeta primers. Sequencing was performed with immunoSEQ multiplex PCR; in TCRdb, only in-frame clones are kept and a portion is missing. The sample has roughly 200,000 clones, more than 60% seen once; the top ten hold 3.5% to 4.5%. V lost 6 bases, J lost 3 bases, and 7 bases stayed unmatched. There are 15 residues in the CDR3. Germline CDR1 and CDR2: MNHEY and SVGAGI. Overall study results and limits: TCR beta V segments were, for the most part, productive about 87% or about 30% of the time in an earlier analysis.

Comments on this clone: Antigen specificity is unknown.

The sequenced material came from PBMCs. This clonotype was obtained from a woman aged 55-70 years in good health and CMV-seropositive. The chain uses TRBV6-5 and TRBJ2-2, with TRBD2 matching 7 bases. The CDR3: CASRDPGGDTGELFF. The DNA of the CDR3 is TGTGCCAGCAGGGACCCGGGGGGTGACACCGGGGAGCTGTTTTTT.